This record looks at one TCR beta chain sequence and its context. The data originate from a study of blood T cells in healthy people across ages. The V gene's germline CDR1 is DFQATT and CDR2 SNEGSKA (reference sequence). V was clipped by 7 bases and J by 0 bases, with 7 bases between them. The CDR3 spans 12 residues. A second PCR of about 7 to 11 cycles used a sample-barcoded 5' primer and a J-beta primer mix. TCRdb recomputed calls from the 5' RACE reads with MiXCR, one row per CDR3 protein. This sample has 750,000 or so distinct CDR3 sequences, with just under 25% found just once. Each donor's blood draw was roughly 10 milliliters of peripheral blood. The same data also contributed to another study, on T cells of mothers and their children. Per that study: cDNA was synthesized from all extracted RNA at approximately 1.5 ug per reaction. Each mother gave over 9.5 million TCR beta CDR3 reads; each child, several million. Biologically related mothers and children overlapped slightly more than unrelated pairs, a non-significant difference.

The genes are TRBV20-1 and TRBJ2-1; D is undetermined. The receptor was isolated from a boy under 18 in good health. Sequences were obtained from blood. CDR3 region: CSGKSSYNEQFF. The CDR3 coding sequence is TGCAGTGGTAAAAGCTCCTACAATGAGCAGTTCTTC.